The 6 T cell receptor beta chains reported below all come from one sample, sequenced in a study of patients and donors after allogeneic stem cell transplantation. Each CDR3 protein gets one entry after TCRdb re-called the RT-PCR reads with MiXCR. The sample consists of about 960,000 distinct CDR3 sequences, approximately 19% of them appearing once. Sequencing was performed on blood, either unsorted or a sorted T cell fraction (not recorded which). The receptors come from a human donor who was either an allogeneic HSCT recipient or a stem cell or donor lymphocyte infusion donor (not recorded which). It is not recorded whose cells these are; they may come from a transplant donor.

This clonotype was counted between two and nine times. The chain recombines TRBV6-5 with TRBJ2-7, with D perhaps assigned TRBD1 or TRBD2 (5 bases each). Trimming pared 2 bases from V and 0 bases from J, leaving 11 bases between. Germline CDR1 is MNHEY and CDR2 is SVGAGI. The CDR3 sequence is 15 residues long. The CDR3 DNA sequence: TGTGCCAGCAGTTACGAGAGGGGCTCCTCCTACGAGCAGTACTTC. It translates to CASSYERGSSYEQYF.

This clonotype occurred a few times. CDR3 DNA: TGTGCCTCCTCGCGGGGACCTAACCCTACCTACGAGCAGTACTTC. This codes for CASSRGPNPTYEQYF. This chain links TRBV6-1 with TRBJ2-7; possible D gene TRBD2, 6 bases. This CDR3 comprises 15 residues. Per the germline V gene, CDR1 is MNHNS and CDR2 is SASEGT. With 11 bases removed from V and 2 bases from J, the gap between germline ends came to 22 bases.

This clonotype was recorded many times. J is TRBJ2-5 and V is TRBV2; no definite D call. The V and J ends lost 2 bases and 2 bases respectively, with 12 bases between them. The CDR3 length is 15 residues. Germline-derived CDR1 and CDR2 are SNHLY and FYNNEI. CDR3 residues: CASSENGRHQETQYF. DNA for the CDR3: TGTGCCAGCAGTGAAAACGGCAGACATCAAGAGACCCAGTACTTC.

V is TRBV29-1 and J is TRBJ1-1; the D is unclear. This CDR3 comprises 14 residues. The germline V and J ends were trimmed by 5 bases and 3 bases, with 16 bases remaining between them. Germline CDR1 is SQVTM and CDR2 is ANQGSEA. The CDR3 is CSVSAQWADTEAFF. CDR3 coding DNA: TGCAGCGTTAGTGCCCAGTGGGCGGACACTGAAGCTTTCTTT.

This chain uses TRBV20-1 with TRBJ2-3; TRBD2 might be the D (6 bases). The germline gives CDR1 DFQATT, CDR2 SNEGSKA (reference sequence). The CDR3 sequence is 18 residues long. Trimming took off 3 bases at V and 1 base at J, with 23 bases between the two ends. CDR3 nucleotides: TGCAGTGCTAGGGACGACAAGCGCGCCGGGGGAGGCACAGATACGCAGTATTTT. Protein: CSARDDKRAGGGTDTQYF.

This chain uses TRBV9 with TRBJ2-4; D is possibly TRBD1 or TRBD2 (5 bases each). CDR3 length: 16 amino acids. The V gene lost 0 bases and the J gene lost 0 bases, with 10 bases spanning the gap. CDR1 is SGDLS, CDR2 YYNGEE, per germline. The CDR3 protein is CASSVGEGLAKNIQYF. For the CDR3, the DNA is TGTGCCAGCAGCGTAGGTGAGGGGTTAGCCAAAAACATTCAGTACTTC.